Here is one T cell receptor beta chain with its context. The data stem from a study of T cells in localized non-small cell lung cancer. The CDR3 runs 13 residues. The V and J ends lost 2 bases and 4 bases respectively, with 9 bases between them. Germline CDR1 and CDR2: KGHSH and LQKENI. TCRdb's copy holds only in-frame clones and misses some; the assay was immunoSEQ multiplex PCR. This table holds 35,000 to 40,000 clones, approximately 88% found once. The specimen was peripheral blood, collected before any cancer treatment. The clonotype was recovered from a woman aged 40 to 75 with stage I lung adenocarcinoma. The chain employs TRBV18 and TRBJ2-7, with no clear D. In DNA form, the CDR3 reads TGTGCCAGCTCACCAGGCACAGCTTACGAGCAGTACTTC. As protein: CASSPGTAYEQYF.